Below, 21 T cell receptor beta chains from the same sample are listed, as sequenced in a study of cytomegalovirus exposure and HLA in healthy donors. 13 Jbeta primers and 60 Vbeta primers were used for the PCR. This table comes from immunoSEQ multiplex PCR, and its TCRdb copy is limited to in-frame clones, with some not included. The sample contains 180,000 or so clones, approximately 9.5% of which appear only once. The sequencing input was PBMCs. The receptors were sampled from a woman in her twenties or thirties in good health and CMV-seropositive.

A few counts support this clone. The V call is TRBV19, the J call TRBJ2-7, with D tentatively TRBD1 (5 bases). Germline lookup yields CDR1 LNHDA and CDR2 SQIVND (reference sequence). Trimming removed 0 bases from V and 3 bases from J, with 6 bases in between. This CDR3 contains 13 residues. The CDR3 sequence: CASSIDQGYEQYF. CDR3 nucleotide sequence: TGTGCCAGTAGTATAGATCAGGGCTACGAGCAGTACTTC.

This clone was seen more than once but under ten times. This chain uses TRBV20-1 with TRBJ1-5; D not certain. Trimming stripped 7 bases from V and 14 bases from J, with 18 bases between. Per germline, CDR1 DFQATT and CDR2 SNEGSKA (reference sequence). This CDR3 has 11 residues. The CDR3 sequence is CSGNSGPREHF. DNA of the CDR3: TGCAGTGGGAATAGCGGGCCAAGGGAGCATTTT.

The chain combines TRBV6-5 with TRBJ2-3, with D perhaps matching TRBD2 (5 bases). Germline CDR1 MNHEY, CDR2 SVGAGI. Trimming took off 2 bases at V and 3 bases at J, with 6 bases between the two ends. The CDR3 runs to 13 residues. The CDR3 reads CASSYGSTDTQYF. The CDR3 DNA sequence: TGTGCCAGCAGTTACGGGAGTACAGATACGCAGTATTTT.

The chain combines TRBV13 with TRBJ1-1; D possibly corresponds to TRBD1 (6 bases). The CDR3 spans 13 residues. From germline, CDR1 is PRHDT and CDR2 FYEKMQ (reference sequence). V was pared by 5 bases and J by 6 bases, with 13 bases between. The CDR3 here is CASSRWGGPEAFF. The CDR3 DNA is TGTGCCAGCAGCCGCTGGGGGGGGCCTGAAGCTTTCTTT.

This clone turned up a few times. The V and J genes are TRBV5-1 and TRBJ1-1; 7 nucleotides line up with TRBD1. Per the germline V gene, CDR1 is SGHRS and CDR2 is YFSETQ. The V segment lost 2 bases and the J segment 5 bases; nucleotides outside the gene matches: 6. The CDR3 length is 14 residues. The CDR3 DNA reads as TGCGCCAGCAGCTTTACAGGGGCTGGGACTGAAGCTTTCTTT. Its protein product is CASSFTGAGTEAFF.

In DNA form, the CDR3 reads TGCGCCAGCAGCTTGAATGAGGGTTACGAGCAGTACTTC. Protein product: CASSLNEGYEQYF. The chain carries TRBV5-1 and TRBJ2-7, with D perhaps TRBD2 (5 bases). Trimming removed 1 base at V and 4 bases at J, with 9 bases between. The CDR3 consists of 13 residues. CDR1 and CDR2 from the germline V gene are SGHRS and YFSETQ.

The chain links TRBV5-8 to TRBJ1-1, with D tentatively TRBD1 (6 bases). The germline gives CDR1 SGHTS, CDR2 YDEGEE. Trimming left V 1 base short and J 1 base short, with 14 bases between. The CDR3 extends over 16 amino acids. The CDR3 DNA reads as TGTGCCAGCAGCTTGTTGTCCTGGACAGCGAACACTGAAGCTTTCTTT. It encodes CASSLLSWTANTEAFF.

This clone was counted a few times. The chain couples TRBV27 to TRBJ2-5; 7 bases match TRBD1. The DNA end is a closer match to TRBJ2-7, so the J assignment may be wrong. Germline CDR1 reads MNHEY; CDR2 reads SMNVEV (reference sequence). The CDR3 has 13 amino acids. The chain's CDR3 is CASSLGQIYEQYF. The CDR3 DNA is TGTGCCAGCAGTTTGGGACAGATCTACGAGCAGTACTTC.

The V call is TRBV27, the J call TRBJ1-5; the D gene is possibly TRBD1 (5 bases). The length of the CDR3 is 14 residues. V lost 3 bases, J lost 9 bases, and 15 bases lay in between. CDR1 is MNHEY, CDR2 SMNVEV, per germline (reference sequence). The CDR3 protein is CASSFRDLSRPQHF. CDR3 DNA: TGTGCCAGCAGTTTCCGGGACTTGAGCAGGCCCCAGCATTTT.

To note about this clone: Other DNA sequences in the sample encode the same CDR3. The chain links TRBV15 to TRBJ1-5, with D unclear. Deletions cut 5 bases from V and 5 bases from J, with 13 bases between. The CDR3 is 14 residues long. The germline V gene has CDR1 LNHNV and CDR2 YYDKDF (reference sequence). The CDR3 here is CATSLLEVDQPQHF. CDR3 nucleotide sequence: TGTGCCACCAGCCTCCTTGAGGTAGATCAGCCCCAGCATTTT.

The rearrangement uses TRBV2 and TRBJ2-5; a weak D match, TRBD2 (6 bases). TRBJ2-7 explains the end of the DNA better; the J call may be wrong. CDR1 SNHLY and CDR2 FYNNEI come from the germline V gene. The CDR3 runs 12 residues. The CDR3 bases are TGTGCCAGCTCTGCTGGGGGGTACGAGCAGTACTTC. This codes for CASSAGGYEQYF.

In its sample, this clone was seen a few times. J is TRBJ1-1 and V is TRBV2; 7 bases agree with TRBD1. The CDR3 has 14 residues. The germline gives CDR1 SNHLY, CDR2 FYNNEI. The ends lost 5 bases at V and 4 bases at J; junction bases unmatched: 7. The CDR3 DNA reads TGTGCCAGCAGTCAACAGGGGTGGGCCACTGAAGCTTTCTTT. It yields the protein CASSQQGWATEAFF. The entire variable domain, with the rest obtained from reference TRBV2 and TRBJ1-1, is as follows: EPEVTQTPSHQVTQMGQEVILRCVPISNHLYFYWYRQILGQKVEFLVSFYNNEISEKSEIFDDQFSVERPDGSNFTLKIRSTKLEDSAMYFCASSQQGWATEAFFGQGTRLTVV.

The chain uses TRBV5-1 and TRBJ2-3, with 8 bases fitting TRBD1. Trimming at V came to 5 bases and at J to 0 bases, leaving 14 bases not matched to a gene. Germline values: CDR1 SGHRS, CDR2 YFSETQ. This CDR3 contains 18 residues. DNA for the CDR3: TGCGCCAGCAGTTACGGACAGGGAACTTTTTCTAGCACAGATACGCAGTATTTT. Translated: CASSYGQGTFSSTDTQYF.

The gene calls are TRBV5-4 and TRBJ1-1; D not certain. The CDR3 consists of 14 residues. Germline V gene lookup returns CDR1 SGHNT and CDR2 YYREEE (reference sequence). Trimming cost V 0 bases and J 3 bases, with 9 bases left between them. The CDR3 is CASSLERGYTEAFF. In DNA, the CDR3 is TGTGCCAGCAGCTTGGAGCGCGGATACACTGAAGCTTTCTTT.

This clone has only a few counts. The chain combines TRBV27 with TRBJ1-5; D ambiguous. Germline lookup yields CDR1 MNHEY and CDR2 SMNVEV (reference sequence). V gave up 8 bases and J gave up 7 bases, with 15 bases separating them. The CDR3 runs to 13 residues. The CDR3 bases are TGTGCCAGCGCCCGCGCTGAGTTGCAGCCCCAGCATTTT. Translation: CASARAELQPQHF.

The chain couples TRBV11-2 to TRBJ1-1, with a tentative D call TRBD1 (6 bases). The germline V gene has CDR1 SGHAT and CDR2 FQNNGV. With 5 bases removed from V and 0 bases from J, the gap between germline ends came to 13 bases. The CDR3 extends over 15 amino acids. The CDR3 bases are TGTGCCAGCAGCCAACCACAGGGTATGAACACTGAAGCTTTCTTT. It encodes CASSQPQGMNTEAFF.

In nucleotides, the CDR3 is TGCGCCAGCAGCCAAGGGGCATTAGCGGGAGCGGAGACCCAGTACTTC. Translated: CASSQGALAGAETQYF. The genes are TRBV4-1 and TRBJ2-5, with 9 bases fitting TRBD2. The germline CDR1 and CDR2 sequences are MGHRA and YSYEKL. The CDR3 is 16 amino acids. Trimming cost V 1 base and J 5 bases; bases outside gene matches: 8.

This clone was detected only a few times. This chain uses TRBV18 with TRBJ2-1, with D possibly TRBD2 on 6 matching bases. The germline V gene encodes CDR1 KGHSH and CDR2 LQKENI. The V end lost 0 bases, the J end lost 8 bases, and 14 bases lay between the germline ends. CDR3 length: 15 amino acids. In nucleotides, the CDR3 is TGTGCCAGCTCACCACCGGGACTTATTCTCGATGAGCAGTTCTTC. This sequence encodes CASSPPGLILDEQFF. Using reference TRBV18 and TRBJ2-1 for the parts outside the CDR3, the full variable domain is NAGVMQNPRHLVRRRGQEARLRCSPMKGHSHVYWYRQLPEEGLKFMVYLQKENIIDESGMPKERFSAEFPKEGPSILRIQQVVRGDSAAYFCASSPPGLILDEQFFGPGTRLTVL.

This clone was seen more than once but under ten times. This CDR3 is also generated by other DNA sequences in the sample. CDR3 region: CAISGQGDQPQHF. The CDR3 DNA reads as TGTGCCATCAGTGGCCAGGGGGATCAGCCCCAGCATTTT. The rearrangement uses TRBV10-3 and TRBJ1-5, with 7 positions matching TRBD1. Germline-derived CDR1 and CDR2 are ENHRY and SYGVKD. This CDR3 spans 13 amino acids. V lost 4 bases, J lost 5 bases, and 2 bases stayed unmatched.

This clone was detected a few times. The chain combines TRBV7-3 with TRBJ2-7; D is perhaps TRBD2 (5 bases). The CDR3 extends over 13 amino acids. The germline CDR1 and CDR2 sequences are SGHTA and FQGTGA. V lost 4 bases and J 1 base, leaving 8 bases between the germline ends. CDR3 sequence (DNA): TGTGCCAGCAGCTGGTCGGGATCCTACGAGCAGTACTTC. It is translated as CASSWSGSYEQYF.

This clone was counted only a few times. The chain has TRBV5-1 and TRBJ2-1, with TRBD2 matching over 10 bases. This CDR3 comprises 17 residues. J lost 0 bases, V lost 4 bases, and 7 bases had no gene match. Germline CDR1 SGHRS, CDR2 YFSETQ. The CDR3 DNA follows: TGCGCCAGCAGCGGACGGACTAGCGGATTCTCCTACAATGAGCAGTTCTTC. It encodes CASSGRTSGFSYNEQFF. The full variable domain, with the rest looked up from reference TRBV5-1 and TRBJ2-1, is KAGVTQTPRYLIKTRGQQVTLSCSPISGHRSVSWYQQTPGQGLQFLFEYFSETQRNKGNFPGRFSGRQFSNSRSEMNVSTLELGDSALYLCASSGRTSGFSYNEQFFGPGTRLTVL.